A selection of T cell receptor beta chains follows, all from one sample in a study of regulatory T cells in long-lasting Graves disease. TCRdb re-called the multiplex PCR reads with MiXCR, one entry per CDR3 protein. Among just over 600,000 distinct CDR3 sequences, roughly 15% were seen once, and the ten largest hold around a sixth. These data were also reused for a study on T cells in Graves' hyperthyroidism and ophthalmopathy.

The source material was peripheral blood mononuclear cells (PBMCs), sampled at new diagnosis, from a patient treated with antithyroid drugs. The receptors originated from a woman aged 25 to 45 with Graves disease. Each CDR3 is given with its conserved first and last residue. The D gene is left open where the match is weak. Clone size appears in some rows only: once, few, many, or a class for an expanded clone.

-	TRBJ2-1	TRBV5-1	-	TGCGCCAGCAGCTTGTCCTCGTTGAGCTCCTACAATGAGCAGTTCTTC	CASSLSSLSSYNEQFF
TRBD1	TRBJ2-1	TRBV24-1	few	TGTGCCACCAGTGACACCGGGACAGGGAAGTTCTTC	CATSDTGTGKFF
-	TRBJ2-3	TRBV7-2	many	TGTGCCAGCAGCTTACGGGTAGGCGGGAACACAGATACGCAGTATTTT	CASSLRVGGNTDTQYF
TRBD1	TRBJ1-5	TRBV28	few	TGTGCCAGCAGTTTTACAGGGGTAGAGAGTCAGCCCCAGCATTTT	CASSFTGVESQPQHF
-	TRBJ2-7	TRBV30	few	TGTGCCTGGACCGGTGGTAGGGACGAGCAGTACTTC	CAWTGGRDEQYF
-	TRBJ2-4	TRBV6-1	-	TGTGCCAGCAGTGATCGTAGTAGTGGGACCAAAAACATTCAGTACTTC	CASSDRSSGTKNIQYF
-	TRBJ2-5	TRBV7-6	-	TGTGCCAGCAGCTTCGGGGCTTCGGGTACGGAGACCCAGTACTTC	CASSFGASGTETQYF
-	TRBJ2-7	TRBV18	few	TGTGCCAGCTCACCTACTCTGGACAGCTACGAGCAGTACTTC	CASSPTLDSYEQYF
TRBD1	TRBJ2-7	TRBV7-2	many	TGTGCCAGCAGCTCCGGGACAGGGGGTATTCAGGCCCTCTACGAGCAGTACTTC	CASSSGTGGIQALYEQYF
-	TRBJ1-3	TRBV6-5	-	TGTGCCAGCAGTTTAAAGGACAGACCTGGAAACACCATATATTTT	CASSLKDRPGNTIYF
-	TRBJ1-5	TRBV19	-	TGTGCCAGTAGTACCATTTTGGGGGGCAGTCAGCCCCAGCATTTT	CASSTILGGSQPQHF
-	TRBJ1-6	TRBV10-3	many	TGTGCCATCAGGGGGGCCACAATCAATTCACCCCTCCACTTT	CAIRGATINSPLHF
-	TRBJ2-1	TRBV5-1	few	TGCGCCAGCAGGGCCGGACTTCTCAGCGTTGAGCAGTTCTTC	CASRAGLLSVEQFF
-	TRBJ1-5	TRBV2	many	TGTGCCAGCAGTGTGGACAGCCCCTTTAGCAATCAGCCCCAGCATTTT	CASSVDSPFSNQPQHF
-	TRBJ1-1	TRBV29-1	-	TGCAGCGGACAGACAGGTTTGGGCACTGAAGCTTTCTTT	CSGQTGLGTEAFF
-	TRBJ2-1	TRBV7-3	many	TGTGCCAGCAGCTTACATTCGGGGTCCGAGCAGTTCTTC	CASSLHSGSEQFF
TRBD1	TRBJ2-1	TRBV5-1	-	TGCGCCAGCAGCAATGGACAGGGATCCTACAATGAGCAGTTCTTC	CASSNGQGSYNEQFF
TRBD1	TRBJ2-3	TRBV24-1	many	TGTGCCACCAGTGATCCCCCCGGGACAGGGTCACAATATACGCAGTATTTT	CATSDPPGTGSQYTQYF
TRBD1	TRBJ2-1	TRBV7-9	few	TGTGCCAGCAGCTTAGAAGGGACAGGGGAGCAGTTCTTC	CASSLEGTGEQFF
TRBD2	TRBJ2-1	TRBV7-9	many	TGTGCCAGCAGCTTGTCCAGCGGGAGCTACGAAGAGCAGTTCTTC	CASSLSSGSYEEQFF
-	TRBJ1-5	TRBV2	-	TGTGCCAGCAGTGAATCAGGGGTTGGCAATCAGCCCCAGCATTTT	CASSESGVGNQPQHF
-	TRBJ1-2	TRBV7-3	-	TGTGCCAGCAGCTTAACTGGGACACCCTCCTATGGCTACACCTTC	CASSLTGTPSYGYTF
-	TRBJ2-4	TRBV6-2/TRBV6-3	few	TGTGCCAGCAGTTCCCGCGCAGGCCGAGTCGGACAAAACATTCAGTACTTC	CASSSRAGRVGQNIQYF
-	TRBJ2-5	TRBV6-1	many	TGTGCCACTCTGGGACCCCGGGAGAAAGAGACCCAGTACTTC	CATLGPREKETQYF
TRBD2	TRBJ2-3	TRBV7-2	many	TGTGCCAGCAGCTTCCGGACTAGCGGGAGCACAGATACGCAGTATTTT	CASSFRTSGSTDTQYF
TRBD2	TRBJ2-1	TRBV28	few	TGTGCCAGCACCCCGGCGCGGGAGGACTACTACAATGAGCAGTTCTTC	CASTPAREDYYNEQFF
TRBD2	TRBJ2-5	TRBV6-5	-	TGTGCCAGCAGTTACCCGGGACTAGCGGGAGAGACCCAGTACTTC	CASSYPGLAGETQYF
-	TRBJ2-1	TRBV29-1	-	TGCAGCGTTATTTTCTTAACGGGAGATTACAATGAGCAGTTCTTC	CSVIFLTGDYNEQFF
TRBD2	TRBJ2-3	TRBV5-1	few	TGCGCCAGCAGTTACGGGACTAGCGGCGGCGGGCCAGATACGCAGTATTTT	CASSYGTSGGGPDTQYF
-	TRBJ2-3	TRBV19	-	TGTGCCAGTAGTATGGGCGGGCACACAGATACGCAGTATTTT	CASSMGGHTDTQYF
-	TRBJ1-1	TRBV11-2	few	TGTGCCAACAGGGTCTTCGGGAAAAACACTGAAGCTTTCTTT	CANRVFGKNTEAFF
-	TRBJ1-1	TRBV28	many	TGTGCCAGCAGAACAGGGACTCCCACTGAAGCTTTCTTT	CASRTGTPTEAFF
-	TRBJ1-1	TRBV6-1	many	TGTGCCAGCACAAAGGACAGAATGAACACTGAAGCTTTCTTT	CASTKDRMNTEAFF
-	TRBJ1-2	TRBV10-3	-	TGTGCCAGCAGTGACTCGATTTCGGGGATCTCTGGCTACACCTTC	CASSDSISGISGYTF
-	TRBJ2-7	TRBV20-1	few	TGCAGTGCTAGGAGCTGGTCAGGGTCGAGTGAGCAGTACTTC	CSARSWSGSSEQYF
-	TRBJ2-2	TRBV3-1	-	TGTGCCAGCAGCCTTGAAGGACGGACCGGGGAGCTGTTTTTT	CASSLEGRTGELFF
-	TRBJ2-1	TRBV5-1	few	TGTGCCAGCAGCGCCAACCCCGGGACGGCGGCTCCGGCGCAGTTCTTC	CASSANPGTAAPAQFF
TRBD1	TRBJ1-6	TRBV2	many	TGTGCCAGCAGAGAGAGGACAGGGCGTTCACCCCTCCACTTT	CASRERTGRSPLHF
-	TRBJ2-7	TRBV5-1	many	TGCGCCAGCAGCTTGGGCAGGGGACCCTACGAGCAGTACTTC	CASSLGRGPYEQYF